The next 21 T cell receptor beta chains were all read from a single sample in a study of T cell responses to AZD1222 COVID-19 vaccine. The table came from immunoSEQ multiplex PCR; TCRdb's copy has only in-frame clones and leaves some out. The sample includes over 120,000 clones, about 92% of them seen just once. The sample in question was peripheral blood, obtained on day 0 of AZD1222 vaccination. These TCRs come from an adult in good health.

This clone occurred once. This rearrangement joins TRBV2 to TRBJ2-7; D gene unclear. The CDR3 contains 15 residues. Trimming removed 8 bases from V and 5 bases from J, with 22 bases in between. The germline CDR1 and CDR2 sequences are SNHLY and FYNNEI. The CDR3 DNA follows: TGTGCCAGCGGATTCCCGGGCCCCGCGGCCCACGAGCAGTACTTC. Its translation is CASGFPGPAAHEQYF.

The CDR3 spells CASSLELEEEGATYGYTF. DNA of the CDR3: TGTGCCAGCAGCTTAGAATTGGAGGAAGAGGGAGCCACGTATGGCTACACCTTC. The rearrangement uses TRBV7-2 and TRBJ1-2; D unresolved. Trimming took off 1 base at V and 5 bases at J, with 23 bases between the two ends. There are 18 residues in the CDR3. Germline V lookup: CDR1 SGHTA, CDR2 FQGNSA.

This clone appeared once. The chain uses TRBV27 and TRBJ2-7, with D maybe TRBD1 (5 bases). Trimming removed 6 bases from V and 2 bases from J, with 17 bases in between. Per the germline V gene, CDR1 is MNHEY and CDR2 is SMNVEV (reference sequence). The CDR3 loop spans 15 amino acids. The CDR3 is CASSHRPQGAYEQYF. CDR3 DNA: TGTGCCAGCAGCCACCGCCCGCAGGGCGCCTACGAGCAGTACTTC.

The chain recombines TRBV2 with TRBJ2-3; D is undetermined. CDR1 is SNHLY and CDR2 is FYNNEI in the germline V gene. The CDR3 is 13 amino acids. V was trimmed by 1 base and J by 6 bases, leaving 8 bases between them. The CDR3 is CASSEEASDTQYF. The CDR3 DNA is TGTGCCAGCAGTGAAGAAGCTTCGGATACGCAGTATTTT.

The V gene is TRBV5-8, the J gene TRBJ1-4, with 8 positions matching TRBD1. The CDR3 extends over 15 amino acids. The V gene's germline CDR1 is SGHTS and CDR2 YDEGEE. Trimming took 4 bases from V and 8 from J; bases not matched to a gene: 10. CDR3 coding DNA: TGTGCCAGCAGCAATAGTCGGGACAGGAACGAAAAACTGTTTTTT. Amino acids: CASSNSRDRNEKLFF.

The V gene is TRBV5-4, the J gene TRBJ2-1; possible D gene TRBD2, 7 bases. V lost 3 bases, J lost 4 bases, and 14 bases lay in between. The germline V gene has CDR1 SGHNT and CDR2 YYREEE (reference sequence). The CDR3 loop spans 15 amino acids. CDR3 protein: CASSSRGGGYNEQFF. The CDR3 coding sequence is TGTGCCAGCAGCTCGAGAGGGGGGGGATACAATGAGCAGTTCTTC.

CDR3 protein: CASSQGQGTTNEKLFF. The CDR3 nucleotides are TGCGCCAGCAGCCAGGGACAGGGGACCACTAATGAAAAACTGTTTTTT. This chain joins TRBV4-3 and TRBJ1-4, with TRBD1 matching 10 bases. The ends lost 3 bases at V and 2 bases at J; junction bases unmatched: 3. Germline CDR1 reads LGHNA; CDR2 reads YSLEER. The CDR3 is 16 amino acids.

The J gene is TRBJ1-1, the V gene TRBV4-3; D gene ambiguous. Trimming removed 0 bases at V and 4 bases at J, with 12 bases between. CDR3 size: 15 residues. CDR1 and CDR2 (germline): LGHNA, YSLEER. CDR3 nucleotide sequence: TGCGCCAGCAGCCAAGAAAATGGGAGGTCCACTGAAGCTTTCTTT. This gives the protein CASSQENGRSTEAFF.

The rearrangement links TRBV5-1 to TRBJ1-1; 10 nucleotides agree with TRBD1. Germline CDR1 and CDR2: SGHRS and YFSETQ. With V trimmed by 4 bases and J by 4 bases, 4 bases remained unmatched. The CDR3 spans 14 residues. The DNA of the CDR3 is TGCGCCAGCAGCAACCGGGACAGGGGCACTGAAGCTTTCTTT. This codes for CASSNRDRGTEAFF. Using reference TRBV5-1 and TRBJ1-1 for the parts outside the CDR3, the full variable domain is KAGVTQTPRYLIKTRGQQVTLSCSPISGHRSVSWYQQTPGQGLQFLFEYFSETQRNKGNFPGRFSGRQFSNSRSEMNVSTLELGDSALYLCASSNRDRGTEAFFGQGTRLTVV.

The chain joins TRBV5-4 to TRBJ1-2; 7 bases line up with TRBD1. The length of the CDR3 is 14 residues. From germline, CDR1 is SGHNT and CDR2 YYREEE (reference sequence). The V gene end was trimmed by 2 bases and the J gene end by 8 bases; junction bases not matched to a gene: 9. CDR3 nucleotides: TGTGCCAGCAGCTTTGAGGGGGCGAGGGTCGGCTACACCTTC. Its translation is CASSFEGARVGYTF.

This clone was recorded only once. The chain uses TRBV7-9 and TRBJ2-2; the match to TRBD2 covers 13 bases. This CDR3 is 19 amino acids long. CDR1 and CDR2 from the germline V gene are SEHNR and FQNEAQ (reference sequence). J gave up 0 bases and V 4 bases, and 8 bases lay outside the gene matches. DNA of the CDR3: TGTGCCAGCAGCTCCAGTACTAGCGGGGGGGCCGCGAACACCGGGGAGCTGTTTTTT. This gives the protein CASSSSTSGGAANTGELFF.

CDR3 in amino acids: CASSLGGWNQPQHF. The CDR3 DNA sequence: TGTGCCAGCAGCTTAGGGGGCTGGAATCAGCCCCAGCATTTT. The chain links TRBV7-2 to TRBJ1-5, with a possible D match to TRBD1 (5 bases). From germline, CDR1 is SGHTA and CDR2 FQGNSA. Trimming took off 1 base at V and 4 bases at J, with 8 bases between the two ends. The CDR3 loop spans 14 amino acids. Full variable domain (remainder filled in from reference TRBV7-2 and TRBJ1-5): GAGVSQSPSNKVTEKGKDVELRCDPISGHTALYWYRQSLGQGLEFLIYFQGNSAPDKSGLPSDRFSAERTGGSVSTLTIQRTQQEDSAVYLCASSLGGWNQPQHFGDGTRLSIL.

The V call is TRBV10-3, the J call TRBJ1-2; 9 bases fit TRBD1. The V segment lost 6 bases and the J segment 8 bases; nucleotides outside the gene matches: 7. CDR3 length: 13 amino acids. In germline, CDR1 is ENHRY, CDR2 SYGVKD. This CDR3 is CAIRAGTGNGYTF. CDR3 DNA sequence: TGTGCCATCAGAGCCGGGACAGGGAACGGCTACACCTTC.

This clone was picked up one time. The J gene is TRBJ2-7, the V gene TRBV18; D may be TRBD2 (5 bases). Trimming took off 4 bases at V and 6 bases at J, with 16 bases between the two ends. Germline CDR1 and CDR2: KGHSH and LQKENI. CDR3 length: 14 residues. The CDR3 DNA reads TGTGCCAGCTCACTACCGGGATCAGAATTCGAGCAGTACTTC. Protein sequence: CASSLPGSEFEQYF. Full variable domain (outside the CDR3, taken from reference TRBV18 and TRBJ2-7): NAGVMQNPRHLVRRRGQEARLRCSPMKGHSHVYWYRQLPEEGLKFMVYLQKENIIDESGMPKERFSAEFPKEGPSILRIQQVVRGDSAAYFCASSLPGSEFEQYFGPGTRLTVT.

The CDR3 DNA reads TGTGCCAGCTCACCCCGGGGCGCGGGACAGGGGTACACTGAAGCTTTCTTT. Amino acids: CASSPRGAGQGYTEAFF. V gene TRBV18 combines with J gene TRBJ1-1, with 10 bases aligning to TRBD1. CDR1 is KGHSH, CDR2 LQKENI, per germline. This CDR3 spans 17 amino acids. With 3 bases clipped from V and 3 bases from J, the junction kept 10 bases outside the gene matches.

The chain uses TRBV7-2 and TRBJ2-3; D is undetermined. V gave up 6 bases and J gave up 6 bases, with 19 bases separating them. This CDR3 has 15 amino acids. Germline CDR1 SGHTA, CDR2 FQGNSA. CDR3 in amino acids: CASSPTSPPRDTQYF. DNA for the CDR3: TGTGCCAGCAGTCCAACTTCTCCCCCACGCGATACGCAGTATTTT.

This clone was seen only a few times. The V and J genes are TRBV19 and TRBJ1-2; perhaps TRBD1 as D (6 bases). V gave up 5 bases and J gave up 6 bases, with 16 bases separating them. CDR1 LNHDA and CDR2 SQIVND come from the germline V gene (reference sequence). This CDR3 spans 14 amino acids. Written as DNA, the CDR3 is TGTGCCAGTAGTCCCCTGGACAGCACCAATGGCTACACCTTC. Translated, it gives CASSPLDSTNGYTF.

The rearrangement uses TRBV7-8 and TRBJ1-4; TRBD1 matches at 9 bases. V shed 1 base and J 8 bases; nucleotides not matched to a gene: 8. Germline V gene sequence: CDR1 SGHVS, CDR2 FQNEAQ. The CDR3 loop spans 16 amino acids. CDR3 region: CASSLGTGDLSEKLFF. The DNA of the CDR3 is TGTGCCAGCAGCTTAGGGACAGGGGATCTATCCGAAAAACTGTTTTTT.

The rearrangement uses TRBV4-1 and TRBJ2-2; D may be TRBD1 (7 bases). This CDR3 is built from 15 residues. The germline V gene encodes CDR1 MGHRA and CDR2 YSYEKL. Trimming shortened V by 2 bases and J by 6 bases, and 13 bases separated the two germline ends. CDR3 region: CASSQPGQRAGELFF. In DNA, the CDR3 is TGCGCCAGCAGCCAACCGGGACAGCGGGCCGGGGAGCTGTTTTTT.

V is TRBV25-1 and J is TRBJ1-2; 8 bases fit TRBD1. The CDR3 totals 16 residues. Per the germline V gene, CDR1 is MGHDK and CDR2 is SYGVNS. Losses at the gene ends were 7 bases for V and 3 bases for J; bases not matched to a gene: 13. The CDR3 coding sequence is TGTGCCAGCACTCGCCCCGACAGGGGCTATCACTATGGCTACACCTTC. Translating gives CASTRPDRGYHYGYTF.

This clone was recorded once. The chain carries TRBV5-1 and TRBJ1-2; possible D gene TRBD1, 5 bases. The V gene lost 4 bases and the J gene lost 5 bases, with 18 bases spanning the gap. The CDR3 has 15 residues. Germline-derived CDR1 and CDR2 are SGHRS and YFSETQ. The CDR3 DNA sequence: TGCGCCAGCAGCCCCGGGACCCAAGGGATATATGGCTACACCTTC. This translates into CASSPGTQGIYGYTF. Using reference TRBV5-1 and TRBJ1-2 for the parts outside the CDR3, the full variable domain is KAGVTQTPRYLIKTRGQQVTLSCSPISGHRSVSWYQQTPGQGLQFLFEYFSETQRNKGNFPGRFSGRQFSNSRSEMNVSTLELGDSALYLCASSPGTQGIYGYTFGSGTRLTVV.